This T cell receptor beta chain originates from a study of T cells in Graves' hyperthyroidism and ophthalmopathy (dated by TCRdb to the late 2010s). About the study as a whole: Peripheral blood was collected at initial diagnosis, before any treatment. TCR Vbeta CDR3 sequencing of around 130 peripheral blood samples (under 45 ophthalmopathy, under 80 hyperthyroidism and around 17 progressor patients) is reported in the paper. TCR V-J signatures able to tell the groups apart were searched for in a discovery cohort of 90 to 100 patients, of whom over 40 had Graves' ophthalmopathy and 57 had stable Graves' hyperthyroidism. For training and testing, the approximately 97 patients in the discovery cohort were randomly divided in a 7:3 ratio. The study also compared thyroid tissue and blood T-cell repertoires from a handful of Graves' hyperthyroidism patients. Following sampling, methimazole starting at 30 mg daily was given to hyperthyroidism patients, and high-dose intravenous methylprednisolone was given to ophthalmopathy patients. Prospective prediction of ophthalmopathy was tested in an independent validation cohort consisting of 18 to 20 hyperthyroidism patients and around 16 patients who later progressed to ophthalmopathy.

Stable Graves' hyperthyroidism was defined as no progression to ophthalmopathy during 18 months of follow-up. Hyperthyroidism patients were aged 18 to 65 years and newly diagnosed, with disease duration of less than 2 months. Patients with uncontrolled infections, other autoimmune diseases, pregnancy or lactation were excluded. Diagnoses were based on clinical symptoms, serum thyroxine and TRAb, thyroid ultrasound and orbital computed tomography. PBMCs were isolated from 8 to 10 ml of fresh peripheral blood by Ficoll-Paque density gradient centrifugation. Total RNA was extracted using Trizol reagent, and RNA quality was assessed on an Agilent 2100 Bioanalyzer. The full study reports these points: Ophthalmopathy was separated from stable hyperthyroidism by a 13 V-J signature model, with 85% to 90% sensitivity and 81% to 82% specificity obtained in cross-validation and 80%/75% obtained in testing. Most expanded thyroid clonotypes (frequency above 0.001) were also found in blood, which suggests that blood repertoires may mirror thyroid immune responses. No statistical method was used to fix the sample size in advance, and group allocation was not hidden from the investigators. During validation, the model predicted progression to ophthalmopathy a median of around six months ahead of onset, with roughly 65% sensitivity and around 72% specificity.

V and J are trimmed by 0 bases and 4 bases, and the gene matches miss 6 bases of the junction. The CDR3 measures 15 amino acids from cysteine to phenylalanine. Left in the record is the CDR3 DNA by itself, 45 bases read in frame from the first base. The germline V gene sets CDR1 to SGHRS and CDR2 to YFSETQ. TCR beta CDR3 regions were amplified from RNA transcripts. For the first round of RT-PCR on the TCR CDR3, the HTBI primer set was used together with the Qiagen OneStep RT-PCR kit. A second multiplex PCR round built the libraries, followed by size selection and purification. The libraries were sequenced on an Illumina HiSeq2000 using paired-end 100 bp reads. The study's own analysis went as follows. Raw data were processed with SOAPnuke, discarding reads with adapters, uncalled bases, mean Phred below 15, or no exact constant-primer or identifier match. High-quality paired reads were merged with COPE v1.2.5, and unique nucleotide sequences were defined as clonotypes. MiTCR v1.1 was used to align the clonotypes against IMGT TRBV, TRBD and TRBJ reference segments. Only V-J combinations with frequency above 0.0001, covering roughly 99% of repertoires, were analysed. The TCS score was defined as the ratio of F50 (clonal expansion) to E x V (chaos), calculated using BLOSUM62-based TCRdist between CDR3 peptides within each V-J. Welch's t-statistics and random forest reduced approximately 520 V-J features to 10 to 15, which were used in a naive Bayes classifier (R e1071). TCRdb trimmed the raw reads at Q25, called clones with MiXCR and kept productive beta chains. For every CDR3 protein sequence, its rows merge into one entry that carries the most common genes and DNA. None of the V and J calls come from the authors' own analysis; TCRdb made them. This sample is represented by some 620,000 distinct CDR3 sequences; 15% to 20% of them were singletons. The ten largest clones capture 3% to 4.5% of the sample.

Concerning this clonotype: Its antigen is still unknown. No per-base quality is available; no much larger clone lies one base away.

The chain was built from TRBV5-1 and TRBJ1-2; TRBD1 fits 7 bases in the junction. The sample comprised blood. The clonotype was recovered from a woman aged 30 to 39 with Graves' hyperthyroidism. For the CDR3, the sequence is CASSLERGQSYGYTF. The DNA is TGCGCCAGCAGCTTGGAGCGGGGACAGAGCTATGGCTACACCTTC.